The 17 T cell receptor beta chains presented below share a single source sample, sequenced in a study of T cells expressing NK-cell markers. TCRdb re-called the 5' RACE reads and shows each CDR3 protein once, DNA omitted. Its table lists 140,000 or so distinct CDR3 sequences. The sequencing input was blood T cells: a sorted CD56 or NKG2C T cell subset, CD4+ or CD8+ T cells, or bulk PBMC T cells (not recorded which). These receptor sequences come from a man aged 18 to 35 in good health.

The chain is built from TRBV4-3 and TRBJ2-7; the D call from TCRdb, TRBD2, cannot be confirmed without DNA. This CDR3 is built from 15 residues. CDR1 LGHNA and CDR2 YSLEER come from the germline V gene. This CDR3 is CASSQDSTSGSIQYF.

CDR3: CSARVGHTNTGELFF. This chain links TRBV20-1 with TRBJ2-2; TCRdb calls TRBD1, which cannot be checked without DNA. CDR1 DFQATT and CDR2 SNEGSKA come from the germline V gene (reference sequence). This CDR3 is 15 amino acids long.

This chain joins TRBV19 and TRBJ2-1. The CDR3 contains 11 residues. Germline CDR1 reads LNHDA; CDR2 reads SQIVND (reference sequence). The CDR3 protein is CASRADNEQFF.

This chain uses TRBV10-2 with TRBJ2-1; the TRBD2 assignment by TCRdb is unverifiable without DNA. This CDR3 has 15 residues. The germline V gene has CDR1 WSHSY and CDR2 SAAADI. The CDR3 loop is CASTPTSGAFNEQFF.

The chain recombines TRBV6-1 with TRBJ1-2; TCRdb's D call, TRBD1, is unchecked because there is no DNA. The CDR3 length is 12 residues. Germline V gene lookup returns CDR1 MNHNS and CDR2 SASEGT. CDR3 in amino acids: CASRWTGEGYTF.

This rearrangement joins TRBV7-8 to TRBJ2-3; the TRBD2 assignment by TCRdb is unverifiable without DNA. From germline, CDR1 is SGHVS and CDR2 FQNEAQ. The CDR3 has 18 amino acids. The CDR3 here is CASSLLVFRPESADTQYF.

The V call is TRBV7-2, the J call TRBJ2-7; the TRBD1 assignment by TCRdb is unverifiable without DNA. From germline, CDR1 is SGHTA and CDR2 FQGNSA. This CDR3 is built from 15 residues. CDR3 protein: CASSLTPGQIYEQYF.

The chain uses TRBV29-1 and TRBJ1-1; TCRdb names TRBD1, which stays unverified in the absence of DNA. The CDR3 is 14 amino acids. CDR1 and CDR2 from the germline V gene are SQVTM and ANQGSEA. The CDR3 is CSVEDDGANTEAFF.

The chain carries TRBV27 and TRBJ2-2; TCRdb calls TRBD1, which cannot be checked without DNA. The CDR3 is 15 residues long. Germline V lookup: CDR1 MNHEY, CDR2 SMNVEV (reference sequence). CDR3 loop: CASRMGQGYTGELFF.

V and J are TRBV27 and TRBJ2-2. Per germline, CDR1 MNHEY and CDR2 SMNVEV (reference sequence). This CDR3 contains 17 residues. CDR3 loop: CASSLFYFPENTGELFF.

The rearrangement joins TRBV25-1 to TRBJ2-3. The CDR3 totals 18 residues. CDR1 MGHDK and CDR2 SYGVNS come from the germline V gene. This CDR3 is CASSEYGYAEQSTDTQYF. Based on the CDR3 plus reference TRBV25-1 and TRBJ2-3, the full variable domain is EADIYQTPRYLVIGTGKKITLECSQTMGHDKMYWYQQDPGMELHLIHYSYGVNSTEKGDLSSESTVSRIRTEHFPLTLESARPSHTSQYLCASSEYGYAEQSTDTQYFGPGTRLTVL.

V and J are TRBV10-3 and TRBJ1-4. The germline CDR1 and CDR2 sequences are ENHRY and SYGVKD. This CDR3 comprises 13 residues. CDR3 protein: CATWGLGDEKLFF.

The V gene is TRBV7-9, the J gene TRBJ2-3; TCRdb outputs TRBD1, but without DNA this stays unchecked. Germline V gene sequence: CDR1 SEHNR, CDR2 FQNEAQ (reference sequence). The CDR3 has 14 residues. This CDR3 is CASSRGQGLDTQYF.

V gene TRBV12-3 or TRBV12-4 combines with J gene TRBJ2-1; as DNA is missing, the TRBD1 call by TCRdb cannot be tested. This CDR3 contains 12 residues. The CDR3 loop is CASRGGYNEQFF.

The chain couples TRBV12-3 or TRBV12-4 to TRBJ2-3. CDR3 length equals 13 residues. CDR3 region: CASSTYTKDTQYF.

The CDR3 loop reads CASSRQPLAGGPSGELFF. The V gene is TRBV7-6, the J gene TRBJ2-2; TCRdb picks TRBD2, but there is no DNA to check that call. CDR3 length equals 18 residues. Germline CDR1 is SGHVS and CDR2 is FNYEAQ.

This chain connects TRBV29-1 to TRBJ2-1; TCRdb indicates TRBD2, and absent DNA this call remains unverified. The CDR3 length is 16 residues. The germline gives CDR1 SQVTM, CDR2 ANQGSEA. This CDR3 is CSVEDDLAGAYNEQFF.